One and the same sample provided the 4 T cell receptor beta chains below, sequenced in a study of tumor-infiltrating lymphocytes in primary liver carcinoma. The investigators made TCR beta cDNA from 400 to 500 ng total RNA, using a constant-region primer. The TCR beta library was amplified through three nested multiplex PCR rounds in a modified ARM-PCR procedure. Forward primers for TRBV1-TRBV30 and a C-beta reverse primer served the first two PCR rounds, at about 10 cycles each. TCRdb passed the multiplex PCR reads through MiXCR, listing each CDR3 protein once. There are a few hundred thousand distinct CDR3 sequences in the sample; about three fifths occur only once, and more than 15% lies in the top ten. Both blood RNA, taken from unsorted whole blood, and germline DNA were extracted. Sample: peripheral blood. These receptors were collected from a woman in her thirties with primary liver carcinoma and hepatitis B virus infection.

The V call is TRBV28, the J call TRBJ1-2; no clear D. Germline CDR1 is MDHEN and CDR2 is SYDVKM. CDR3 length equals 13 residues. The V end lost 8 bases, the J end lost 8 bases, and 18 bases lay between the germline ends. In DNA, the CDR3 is TGTGCCAGCGGAGGGATGCGTGGGCGCGGCTACACCTTC. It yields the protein CASGGMRGRGYTF.

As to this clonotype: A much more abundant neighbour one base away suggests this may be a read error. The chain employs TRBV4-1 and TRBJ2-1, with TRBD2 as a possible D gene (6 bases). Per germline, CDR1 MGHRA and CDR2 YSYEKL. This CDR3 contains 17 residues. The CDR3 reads CASNQADGRGSYNEQFF. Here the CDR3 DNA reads TGCGCCAGCAACCAAGCCGACGGGAGAGGATCCTACAATGAGCAGTTCTTC.

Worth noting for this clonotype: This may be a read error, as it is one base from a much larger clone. The CDR3 is CASRQTGGSSEQYF. As DNA, the CDR3 is TGTGCCAGCAGGCAAACAGGGGGATCCTCCGAGCAGTACTTC. The J gene is TRBJ2-7, the V gene TRBV12-3 or TRBV12-4; 8 bases line up with TRBD1. The CDR3 consists of 14 residues.

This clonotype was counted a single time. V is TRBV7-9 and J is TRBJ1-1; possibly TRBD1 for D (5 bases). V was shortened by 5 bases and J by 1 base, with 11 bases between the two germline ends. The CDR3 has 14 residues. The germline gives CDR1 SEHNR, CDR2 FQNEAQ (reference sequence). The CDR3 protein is CASSPDTSNTEAFF. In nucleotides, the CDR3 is TGTGCCAGCAGCCCGGACACTTCGAACACTGAAGCTTTCTTT.